These T cell receptor beta chains were read from a single sample in a study of blood T cells in healthy people across ages. TCRdb itself ran the 5' RACE reads through MiXCR, one entry per CDR3 protein. The table records about 780,000 distinct CDR3 sequences, around 68% of them present only once. Sequences were obtained from blood. The receptors here all came from a man aged 25 to 40 in good health. Each CDR3 is given with its conserved first and last residue. The D gene is left open where the match is weak. Clone size appears in some rows only: once, few, many, or a class for an expanded clone.

d_call: NA
j_call: TRBJ2-3
clone_size: NA
v_call: TRBV6-2/TRBV6-3
cdr3_aa: CASSYSGNTQYF
cdr3_nt: TGTGCCAGCAGTTACTCAGGAAATACGCAGTATTTT

d_call: NA
j_call: TRBJ1-2
clone_size: NA
v_call: TRBV5-5
cdr3_aa: CASGSVLNYGYTF
cdr3_nt: TGTGCCAGCGGCTCCGTTCTCAACTATGGCTACACCTTC

d_call: NA
j_call: TRBJ2-1
clone_size: NA
v_call: TRBV27
cdr3_aa: CASSLKFGEQFF
cdr3_nt: TGTGCCAGCAGTCTCAAATTTGGCGAGCAGTTCTTC

d_call: TRBD2
j_call: TRBJ2-7
clone_size: few
v_call: TRBV11-2
cdr3_aa: CASSQPGGGDEQYF
cdr3_nt: TGTGCCAGCAGCCAGCCGGGGGGAGGGGACGAGCAGTACTTC

d_call: NA
j_call: TRBJ2-7
clone_size: NA
v_call: TRBV9
cdr3_aa: CASSAGRGEQYF
cdr3_nt: TGTGCCAGCAGCGCCGGACGGGGCGAGCAGTACTTC

d_call: NA
j_call: TRBJ2-7
clone_size: few
v_call: TRBV20-1
cdr3_aa: CSASSFRTYEQYF
cdr3_nt: TGCAGTGCCTCCTCCTTCCGAACCTACGAGCAGTACTTC

d_call: NA
j_call: TRBJ1-5
clone_size: NA
v_call: TRBV14
cdr3_aa: CASSQDPGRYSNQPQHF
cdr3_nt: TGTGCCAGCAGCCAAGATCCAGGTCGTTATAGCAATCAGCCCCAGCATTTT

d_call: NA
j_call: TRBJ2-6
clone_size: NA
v_call: TRBV29-1
cdr3_aa: CSVLAPGGSGERSGANVLTF
cdr3_nt: TGCAGCGTTCTGGCCCCTGGGGGGAGTGGGGAACGCTCTGGGGCCAACGTCCTGACTTTC

d_call: NA
j_call: TRBJ2-7
clone_size: NA
v_call: TRBV6-2/TRBV6-3
cdr3_aa: CASSYGHERGGTEQYF
cdr3_nt: TGTGCCAGCAGTTACGGTCATGAGAGGGGAGGTACCGAGCAGTACTTC

d_call: NA
j_call: TRBJ1-4
clone_size: NA
v_call: TRBV4-2
cdr3_aa: CASSLQGNFANEKLFF
cdr3_nt: TGTGCCAGCAGCCTCCAGGGGAATTTTGCGAATGAAAAACTGTTTTTT

d_call: TRBD2
j_call: TRBJ2-7
clone_size: NA
v_call: TRBV6-1
cdr3_aa: CASTRTYLGGNEQYF
cdr3_nt: TGTGCCAGCACCAGGACTTACTTGGGGGGGAACGAGCAGTACTTC

d_call: NA
j_call: TRBJ2-5
clone_size: NA
v_call: TRBV7-3
cdr3_aa: CASSLIGGSQETQYF
cdr3_nt: TGTGCCAGCAGCTTAATTGGGGGATCTCAAGAGACCCAGTACTTC

d_call: NA
j_call: TRBJ1-2
clone_size: NA
v_call: TRBV29-1
cdr3_aa: CSVTQAYGYTF
cdr3_nt: TGCAGCGTTACTCAGGCCTATGGCTACACCTTC

d_call: TRBD1
j_call: TRBJ1-4
clone_size: once
v_call: TRBV5-1
cdr3_aa: CASSNRQGKGANEKLFF
cdr3_nt: TGCGCCAGCAGCAACCGACAGGGCAAGGGAGCTAATGAAAAACTGTTTTTT

d_call: NA
j_call: TRBJ2-5
clone_size: few
v_call: TRBV27
cdr3_aa: CASSLSPAGSQETQYF
cdr3_nt: TGTGCCAGCAGTTTGAGTCCCGCAGGGTCCCAAGAGACCCAGTACTTC

d_call: NA
j_call: TRBJ2-7
clone_size: NA
v_call: TRBV24-1
cdr3_aa: CATSDYTRGGGYEQYF
cdr3_nt: TGTGCCACCAGTGATTACACCCGAGGTGGAGGCTACGAGCAGTACTTC

d_call: TRBD2
j_call: TRBJ2-5
clone_size: NA
v_call: TRBV7-9
cdr3_aa: CASSLVRTTREGQYF
cdr3_nt: TGTGCCAGCAGCTTAGTGAGGACCACCAGGGAGGGCCAGTACTTC

d_call: NA
j_call: TRBJ2-4
clone_size: few
v_call: TRBV20-1
cdr3_aa: CSARPGIRVAKNIQYF
cdr3_nt: TGCAGTGCTAGGCCGGGCATTCGGGTAGCCAAAAACATTCAGTACTTC

d_call: TRBD2
j_call: TRBJ2-5
clone_size: NA
v_call: TRBV12-3/TRBV12-4
cdr3_aa: CASSFSGASDYQETQYF
cdr3_nt: TGTGCCAGCAGTTTTAGCGGGGCATCGGACTACCAAGAGACCCAGTACTTC

d_call: TRBD2
j_call: TRBJ2-5
clone_size: few
v_call: TRBV20-1
cdr3_aa: CSLRDYNQETQYF
cdr3_nt: TGCAGCCTGAGGGACTACAACCAAGAGACCCAGTACTTC

d_call: NA
j_call: TRBJ1-2
clone_size: NA
v_call: TRBV12-3/TRBV12-4
cdr3_aa: CASSFEGVHGYTF
cdr3_nt: TGTGCCAGCAGTTTTGAGGGGGTACATGGCTACACCTTC

d_call: NA
j_call: TRBJ2-2
clone_size: once
v_call: TRBV28
cdr3_aa: CASTSLNTGELFF
cdr3_nt: TGTGCCAGCACGAGTCTCAACACCGGGGAGCTGTTTTTT

d_call: TRBD1
j_call: TRBJ2-7
clone_size: few
v_call: TRBV6-6
cdr3_aa: CASSHVPGQEQYF
cdr3_nt: TGTGCCAGCAGCCACGTACCGGGACAGGAGCAGTACTTC

d_call: TRBD2
j_call: TRBJ2-6
clone_size: NA
v_call: TRBV9
cdr3_aa: CASSPPKVTSGGTGANVLTF
cdr3_nt: TGTGCCAGCAGCCCTCCCAAGGTCACTAGCGGGGGAACTGGGGCCAACGTCCTGACTTTC

d_call: NA
j_call: TRBJ2-4
clone_size: NA
v_call: TRBV2
cdr3_aa: CASSGQLSKQYF
cdr3_nt: TGTGCCAGCAGTGGTCAGCTAAGCAAGCAGTACTTC

d_call: TRBD1
j_call: TRBJ1-5
clone_size: NA
v_call: TRBV7-9
cdr3_aa: CASSLGRDRGPHQPQHF
cdr3_nt: TGTGCCAGCAGCTTAGGTCGGGACAGGGGGCCCCATCAGCCCCAGCATTTT

d_call: TRBD1
j_call: TRBJ2-7
clone_size: NA
v_call: TRBV10-3
cdr3_aa: CAISGTGDTYEQYF
cdr3_nt: TGTGCCATCAGTGGGACAGGAGACACCTACGAGCAGTACTTC

d_call: NA
j_call: TRBJ1-2
clone_size: NA
v_call: TRBV9
cdr3_aa: CASSVGVSLYGCTF
cdr3_nt: TGTGCCAGCAGCGTAGGGGTGAGCCTGTATGGCTGCACCTTC